This record looks at one T cell receptor beta chain sequence and its context. This clonotype was detected a few times. The target of this receptor is not known. One base away there is no much larger clone; base qualities are not given. The germline V gene provides CDR1 SGHAT and CDR2 FQNNGV. The junction shows trimming of 7 bases on V and 3 bases on J, plus 15 bases between the germline ends. The CDR3 holds 14 amino acids from the cysteine to the phenylalanine. Of the read, only the CDR3 DNA is kept; its 42 bases are in frame from base 1. This record comes from a study of T cell repertoires in cytomegalovirus infection (dated by TCRdb to about 2019). In terms of the full investigation: Alongside well-studied HLA-B-restricted epitopes, the peptide stimulations were aimed at recently identified HLA-C-restricted CMV epitopes, whose presentation resists viral immunomodulation. Donor HLA type was relevant to the analysis, as public TCR beta signatures indicated carriage of CMV infection together with the matching HLA type. Study-wide findings and limitations: The ex vivo response was dominated by HLA-C-restricted CMV-specific TCR beta clonotypes, which also provided the single most frequent clonotype in two of eight donors. In both this cohort and an independent cohort of a few hundred donors, the cumulative frequency of public TCR beta family members distinguished carriers of CMV infection plus the relevant HLA type.

The treatment or condition label for this specimen denotes: in vitro stimulation with specific CMV peptide epitopes to enrich CMV-specific T cells. This sample was sequenced with an Illumina HiSeq 1500. TCRdb handled the public reads itself, with Q25 trimming in fastp and clone calling in MiXCR, and kept productive beta chains. Every distinct CDR3 protein forms one entry, paired with its most common genes and DNA. Present in this sample are hundreds of thousands of distinct CDR3 sequences, about 27% of which were seen just once. The ten largest clones take up over 15% of the sample. This receptor was obtained from a human donor in good health (CMV status not recorded). Some clones in this sample may be carry-over from other donors' samples. The chain is assembled from TRBV11-2 and TRBJ1-2; the D gene is possibly TRBD1, with 5 bases matching. The sequencing here drew on cultured PBMCs, taken from culture after CMV antigen stimulation. The CDR3 protein is CASTVGVGDYGYTF. The sequenced DNA is TGTGCCAGCACCGTTGGGGTGGGGGACTATGGCTACACCTTC.